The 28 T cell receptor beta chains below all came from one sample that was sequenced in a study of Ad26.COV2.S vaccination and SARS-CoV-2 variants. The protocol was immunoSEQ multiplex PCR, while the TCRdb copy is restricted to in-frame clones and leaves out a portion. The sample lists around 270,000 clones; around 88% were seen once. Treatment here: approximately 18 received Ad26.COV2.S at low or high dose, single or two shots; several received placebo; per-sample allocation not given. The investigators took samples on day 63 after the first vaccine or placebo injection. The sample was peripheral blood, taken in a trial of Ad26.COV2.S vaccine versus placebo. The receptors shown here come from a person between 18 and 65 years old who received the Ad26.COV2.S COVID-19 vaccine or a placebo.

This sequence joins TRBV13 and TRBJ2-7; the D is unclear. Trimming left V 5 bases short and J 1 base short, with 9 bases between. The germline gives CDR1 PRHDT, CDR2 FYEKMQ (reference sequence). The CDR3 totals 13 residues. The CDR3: CASSPPQSYEQYF. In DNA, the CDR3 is TGTGCCAGCAGCCCCCCCCAGTCCTACGAGCAGTACTTC.

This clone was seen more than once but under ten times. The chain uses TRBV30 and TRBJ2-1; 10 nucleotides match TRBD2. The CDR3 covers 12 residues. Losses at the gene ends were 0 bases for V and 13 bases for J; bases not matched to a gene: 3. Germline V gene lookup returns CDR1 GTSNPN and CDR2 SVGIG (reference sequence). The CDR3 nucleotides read TGTGCCTGGAGTGTAGAGCGGGAGGGACAGTTCTTC. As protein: CAWSVEREGQFF.

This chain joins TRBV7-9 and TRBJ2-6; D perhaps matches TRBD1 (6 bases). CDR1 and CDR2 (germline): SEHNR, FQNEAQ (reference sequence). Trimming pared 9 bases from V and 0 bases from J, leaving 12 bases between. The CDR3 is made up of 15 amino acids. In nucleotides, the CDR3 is TGTGCCAGTAGAGGGGACACCTCTGGGGCCAACGTCCTGACTTTC. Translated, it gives CASRGDTSGANVLTF.

The CDR3 loop is CATSDVVGSGPSTDTQYF. CDR3 nucleotide sequence: TGTGCCACCAGTGACGTGGTTGGTAGCGGGCCTTCCACAGATACGCAGTATTTT. The V call is TRBV24-1, the J call TRBJ2-3; 7 nucleotides align to TRBD2. The V gene end was trimmed by 4 bases and the J gene end by 2 bases; junction bases not matched to a gene: 14. Germline-derived CDR1 and CDR2 are KGHDR and SFDVKD. CDR3 size: 18 residues.

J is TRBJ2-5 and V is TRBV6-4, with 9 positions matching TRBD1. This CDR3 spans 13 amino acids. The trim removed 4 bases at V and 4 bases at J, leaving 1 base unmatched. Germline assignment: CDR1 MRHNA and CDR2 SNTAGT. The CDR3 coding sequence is TGTGCCAGCAGTGTGGGACAGGGAGAGACCCAGTACTTC. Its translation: CASSVGQGETQYF.

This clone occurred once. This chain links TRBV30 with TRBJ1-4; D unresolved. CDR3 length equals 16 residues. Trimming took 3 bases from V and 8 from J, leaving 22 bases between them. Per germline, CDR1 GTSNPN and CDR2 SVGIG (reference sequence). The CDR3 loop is CAWSAPVASRREKLFF. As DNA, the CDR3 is TGTGCCTGGAGCGCCCCGGTGGCATCCCGAAGGGAAAAACTGTTTTTT.

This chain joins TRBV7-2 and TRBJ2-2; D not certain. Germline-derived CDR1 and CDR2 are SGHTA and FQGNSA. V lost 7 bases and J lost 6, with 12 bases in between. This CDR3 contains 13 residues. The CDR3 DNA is TGTGCCAGCAACCCTATTCGCTCCGGGGAGCTGTTTTTT. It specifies CASNPIRSGELFF.

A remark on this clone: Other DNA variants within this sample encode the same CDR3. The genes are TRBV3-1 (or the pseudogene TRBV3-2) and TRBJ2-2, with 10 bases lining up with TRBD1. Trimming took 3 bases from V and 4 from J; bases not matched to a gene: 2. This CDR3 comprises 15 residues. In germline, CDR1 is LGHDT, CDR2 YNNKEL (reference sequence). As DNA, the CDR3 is TGTGCCAGCAGCCATGGGACAGGGGTCACCGGGGAGCTGTTTTTT. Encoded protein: CASSHGTGVTGELFF.

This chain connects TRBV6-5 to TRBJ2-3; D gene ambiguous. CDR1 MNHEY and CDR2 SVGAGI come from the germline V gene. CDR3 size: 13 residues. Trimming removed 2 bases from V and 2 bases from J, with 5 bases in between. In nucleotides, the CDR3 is TGTGCCAGCAGTTACCCGGCCACAGATACGCAGTATTTT. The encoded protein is CASSYPATDTQYF.

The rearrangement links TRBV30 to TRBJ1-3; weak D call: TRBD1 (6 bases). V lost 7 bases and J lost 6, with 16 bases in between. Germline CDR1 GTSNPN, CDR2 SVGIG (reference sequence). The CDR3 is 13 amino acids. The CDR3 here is CASPDRNVNTIYF. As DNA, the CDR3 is TGTGCCTCCCCAGACAGGAACGTAAACACCATATATTTT.

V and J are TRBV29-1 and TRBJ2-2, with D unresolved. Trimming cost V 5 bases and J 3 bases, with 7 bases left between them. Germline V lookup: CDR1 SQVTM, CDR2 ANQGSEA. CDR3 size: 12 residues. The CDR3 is CSVNLDTGELFF. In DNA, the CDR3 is TGCAGCGTTAATCTAGACACCGGGGAGCTGTTTTTT.

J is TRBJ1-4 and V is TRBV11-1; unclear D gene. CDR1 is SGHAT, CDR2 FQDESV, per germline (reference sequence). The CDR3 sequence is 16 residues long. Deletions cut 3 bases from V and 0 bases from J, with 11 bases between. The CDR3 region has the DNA TGTGCCAGCAGCTTGGATCTTCCTCCAACTAATGAAAAACTGTTTTTT. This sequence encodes CASSLDLPPTNEKLFF.

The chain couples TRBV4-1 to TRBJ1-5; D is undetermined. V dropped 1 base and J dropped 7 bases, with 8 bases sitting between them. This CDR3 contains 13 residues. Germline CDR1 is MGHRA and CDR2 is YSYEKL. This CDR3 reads CASSQGGRQPQHF. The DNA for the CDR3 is TGCGCCAGCAGCCAAGGAGGGAGACAGCCCCAGCATTTT.

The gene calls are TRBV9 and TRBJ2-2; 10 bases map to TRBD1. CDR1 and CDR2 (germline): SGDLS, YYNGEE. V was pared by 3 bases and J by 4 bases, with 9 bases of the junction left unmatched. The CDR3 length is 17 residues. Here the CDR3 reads CASSEGTGVSLTGELFF. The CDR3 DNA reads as TGTGCCAGCAGCGAGGGGACAGGGGTTTCGCTCACCGGGGAGCTGTTTTTT.

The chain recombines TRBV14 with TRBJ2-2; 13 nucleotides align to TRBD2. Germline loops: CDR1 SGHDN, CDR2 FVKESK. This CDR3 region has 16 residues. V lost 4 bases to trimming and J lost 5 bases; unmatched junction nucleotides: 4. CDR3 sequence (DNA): TGTGCCAGCAGCCGGACTAGCGGGGGATCTACCGGGGAGCTGTTTTTT. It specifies CASSRTSGGSTGELFF.

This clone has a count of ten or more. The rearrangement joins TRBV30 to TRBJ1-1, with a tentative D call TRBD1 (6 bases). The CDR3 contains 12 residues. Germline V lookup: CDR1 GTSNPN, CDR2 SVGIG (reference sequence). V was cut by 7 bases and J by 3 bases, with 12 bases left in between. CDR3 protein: CASGTPYTEAFF. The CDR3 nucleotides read TGTGCCTCCGGGACACCTTACACTGAAGCTTTCTTT. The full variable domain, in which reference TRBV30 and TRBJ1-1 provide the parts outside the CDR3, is SQTIHQWPATLVQPVGSPLSLECTVEGTSNPNLYWYRQAAGRGLQLLFYSVGIGQISSEVPQNLSASRPQDRQFILSSKKLLLSDSGFYLCASGTPYTEAFFGQGTRLTVV.

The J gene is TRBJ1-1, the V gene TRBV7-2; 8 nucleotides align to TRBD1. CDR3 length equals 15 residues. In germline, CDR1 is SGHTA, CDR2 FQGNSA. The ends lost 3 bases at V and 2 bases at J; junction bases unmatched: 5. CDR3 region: CASSLTGVGNTEAFF. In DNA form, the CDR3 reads TGTGCCAGCAGCTTGACAGGGGTTGGAAACACTGAAGCTTTCTTT. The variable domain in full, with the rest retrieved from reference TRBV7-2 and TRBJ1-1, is GAGVSQSPSNKVTEKGKDVELRCDPISGHTALYWYRQSLGQGLEFLIYFQGNSAPDKSGLPSDRFSAERTGGSVSTLTIQRTQQEDSAVYLCASSLTGVGNTEAFFGQGTRLTVV.

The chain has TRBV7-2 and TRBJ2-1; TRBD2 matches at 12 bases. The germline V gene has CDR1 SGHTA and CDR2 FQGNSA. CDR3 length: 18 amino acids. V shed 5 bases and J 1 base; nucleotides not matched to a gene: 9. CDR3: CASSLRPSGGASYNEQFF. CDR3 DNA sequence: TGTGCCAGCAGCCTACGCCCTAGCGGGGGGGCTTCCTACAATGAGCAGTTCTTC.

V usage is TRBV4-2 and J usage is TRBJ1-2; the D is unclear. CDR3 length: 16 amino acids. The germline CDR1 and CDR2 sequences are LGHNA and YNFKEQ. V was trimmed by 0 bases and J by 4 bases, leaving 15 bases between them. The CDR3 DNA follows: TGTGCCAGCAGCCAAGATCTGGGAACCCCTCCCTATGGCTACACCTTC. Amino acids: CASSQDLGTPPYGYTF.

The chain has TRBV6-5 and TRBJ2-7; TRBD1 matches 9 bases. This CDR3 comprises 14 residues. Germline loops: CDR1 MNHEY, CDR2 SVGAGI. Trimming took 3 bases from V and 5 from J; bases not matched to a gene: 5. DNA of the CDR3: TGTGCCAGCAGTTATAGGGACAGGGTCCACGAGCAGTACTTC. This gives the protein CASSYRDRVHEQYF.

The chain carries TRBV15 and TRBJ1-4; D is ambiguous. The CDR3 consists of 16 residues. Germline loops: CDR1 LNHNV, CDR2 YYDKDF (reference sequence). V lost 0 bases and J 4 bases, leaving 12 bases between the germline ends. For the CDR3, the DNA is TGTGCCACCAGCAGAGAGACTCAGGCTATTAATGAAAAACTGTTTTTT. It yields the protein CATSRETQAINEKLFF.

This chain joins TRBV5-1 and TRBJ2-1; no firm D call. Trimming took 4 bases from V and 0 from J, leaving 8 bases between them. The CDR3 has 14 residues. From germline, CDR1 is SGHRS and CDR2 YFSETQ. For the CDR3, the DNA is TGCGCCAGCAGCGCACAGAACTCCTACAATGAGCAGTTCTTC. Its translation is CASSAQNSYNEQFF. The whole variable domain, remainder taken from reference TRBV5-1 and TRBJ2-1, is KAGVTQTPRYLIKTRGQQVTLSCSPISGHRSVSWYQQTPGQGLQFLFEYFSETQRNKGNFPGRFSGRQFSNSRSEMNVSTLELGDSALYLCASSAQNSYNEQFFGPGTRLTVL.

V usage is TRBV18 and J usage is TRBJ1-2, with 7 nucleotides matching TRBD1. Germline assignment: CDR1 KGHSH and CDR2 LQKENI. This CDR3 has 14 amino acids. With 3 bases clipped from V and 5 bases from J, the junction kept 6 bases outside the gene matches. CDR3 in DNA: TGTGCCAGCTCACCTCAGGGGGGCAAGTATGGCTACACCTTC. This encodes CASSPQGGKYGYTF.

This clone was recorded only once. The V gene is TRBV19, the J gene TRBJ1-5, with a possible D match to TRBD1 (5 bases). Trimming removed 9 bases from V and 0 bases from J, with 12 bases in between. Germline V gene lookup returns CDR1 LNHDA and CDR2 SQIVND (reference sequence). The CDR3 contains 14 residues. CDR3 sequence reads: CASRAMDSNQPQHF. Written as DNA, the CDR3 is TGTGCCAGCAGGGCAATGGATAGCAATCAGCCCCAGCATTTT.

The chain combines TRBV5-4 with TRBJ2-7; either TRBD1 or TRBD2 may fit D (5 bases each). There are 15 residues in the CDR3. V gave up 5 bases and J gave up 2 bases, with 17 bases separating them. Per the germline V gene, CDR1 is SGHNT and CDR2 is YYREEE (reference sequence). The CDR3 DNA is TGTGCCAGCAGTCCCCCCGGGACGGTGACCTACGAGCAGTACTTC. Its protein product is CASSPPGTVTYEQYF.

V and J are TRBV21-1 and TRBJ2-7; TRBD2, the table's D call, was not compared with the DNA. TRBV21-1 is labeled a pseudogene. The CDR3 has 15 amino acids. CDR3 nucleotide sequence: TGTGCCAGCAGCAAAGGGGACTATCCGTTCGTGGAGCAGTACGTC. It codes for CASSKGDYPFVEQYV.

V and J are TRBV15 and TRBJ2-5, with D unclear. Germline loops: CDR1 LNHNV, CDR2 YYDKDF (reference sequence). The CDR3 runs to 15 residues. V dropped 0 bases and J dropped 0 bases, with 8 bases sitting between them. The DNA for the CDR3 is TGTGCCACCAGCAGAGATGGGCAGTACCAAGAGACCCAGTACTTC. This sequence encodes CATSRDGQYQETQYF.

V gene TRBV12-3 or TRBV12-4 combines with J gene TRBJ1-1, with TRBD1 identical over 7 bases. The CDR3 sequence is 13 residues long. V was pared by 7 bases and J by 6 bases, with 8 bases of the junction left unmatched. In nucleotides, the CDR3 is TGTGCCAGCAACTCCTTCGGGACAGCTGAAGCTTTCTTT. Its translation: CASNSFGTAEAFF.